A single sample gave rise to the 18 T cell receptor beta chains below, sequenced in a study of cytomegalovirus exposure and HLA in healthy donors. Sequencing used immunoSEQ multiplex PCR; TCRdb keeps in-frame clones, though not all of them. The table includes approximately 58,000 clones, about 94% detected once. The sequenced sample consisted of PBMCs. The receptors originated from a man aged 18 to 29 in good health and CMV-seronegative.

This chain connects TRBV27 to TRBJ2-3, with TRBD2 identical over 7 bases. The J segment lost 6 bases and the V segment lost 3 bases, leaving 3 bases of the junction unmatched. The CDR3 loop spans 13 amino acids. Germline loops: CDR1 MNHEY, CDR2 SMNVEV (reference sequence). The DNA for the CDR3 is TGTGCCAGCAGTTTGCGGGAGAGGGATACGCAGTATTTT. Its protein is CASSLRERDTQYF.

The rearrangement joins TRBV11-2 to TRBJ1-5, with D perhaps matching TRBD1 (6 bases). Trimming removed 1 base at V and 7 bases at J, with 11 bases between. The CDR3 has 14 amino acids. Germline V lookup: CDR1 SGHAT, CDR2 FQNNGV. The CDR3: CASSLGGLRQPQHF. The CDR3 DNA reads as TGTGCCAGCAGCTTAGGGGGGCTCAGGCAGCCCCAGCATTTT.

This chain links TRBV28 with TRBJ2-7; 9 positions agree with TRBD1. In germline, CDR1 is MDHEN, CDR2 SYDVKM. Trimming removed 3 bases from V and 1 base from J; junction bases left unmatched: 7. This CDR3 spans 16 amino acids. The DNA for the CDR3 is TGTGCCAGCAGTTTGGACCGGGACAGGGCTTCCTACGAGCAGTACTTC. Its translation: CASSLDRDRASYEQYF.

This clone appeared a single time. J is TRBJ2-5 and V is TRBV7-9; 13 bases align to TRBD2. CDR3 length: 16 residues. Trimming took 1 base from V and 4 from J; bases not matched to a gene: 3. The germline V gene has CDR1 SEHNR and CDR2 FQNEAQ (reference sequence). CDR3: CASSLGTSGGGETQYF. The CDR3 DNA is TGTGCCAGCAGCTTAGGGACTAGCGGGGGAGGAGAGACCCAGTACTTC.

The rearrangement joins TRBV7-9 to TRBJ1-4; 9 bases line up with TRBD1. The J segment lost 2 bases and the V segment lost 5 bases, leaving 3 bases of the junction unmatched. CDR1 and CDR2 from the germline V gene are SEHNR and FQNEAQ (reference sequence). There are 15 residues in the CDR3. The CDR3 sequence is CASSVGQGTNEKLFF. The CDR3 DNA reads as TGTGCCAGCAGCGTAGGACAGGGGACTAATGAAAAACTGTTTTTT.

This rearrangement joins TRBV10-3 to TRBJ1-1, with D possibly matching TRBD1 (6 bases). Trimming removed 10 bases at V and 0 bases at J, with 12 bases between. The CDR3 length is 13 residues. Germline CDR1 is ENHRY and CDR2 is SYGVKD. CDR3 nucleotide sequence: TGTGCCACCACACAGGGCGTGAACACTGAAGCTTTCTTT. It translates to CATTQGVNTEAFF.

This chain uses TRBV5-1 with TRBJ2-1; 7 bases line up with TRBD2. V lost 0 bases, J lost 4 bases, and 10 bases stayed unmatched. In germline, CDR1 is SGHRS, CDR2 YFSETQ. The CDR3 covers 17 residues. CDR3 coding DNA: TGCGCCAGCAGCTTGGGGGGAGGCGGGAGAGGGTACAATGAGCAGTTCTTC. This sequence encodes CASSLGGGGRGYNEQFF.

V and J are TRBV7-3 and TRBJ2-7; 7 bases fit TRBD2. The CDR3 is 15 amino acids. Germline CDR1 and CDR2: SGHTA and FQGTGA. Trimming at V came to 1 base and at J to 3 bases, leaving 6 bases not matched to a gene. Written as DNA, the CDR3 is TGTGCCAGCAGCTTAAGCGGGGGAATAAACTACGAGCAGTACTTC. This encodes CASSLSGGINYEQYF.

The sample holds one count of this clone. V is TRBV7-8 and J is TRBJ2-3, with D possibly matching TRBD2 (5 bases). V gave up 9 bases and J gave up 0 bases, with 16 bases separating them. This CDR3 has 15 residues. CDR1 is SGHVS, CDR2 FQNEAQ, per germline. CDR3 bases: TGTGCCAGTAAGGTTGAGGGAACCAGCACAGATACGCAGTATTTT. It codes for CASKVEGTSTDTQYF. The full variable domain, rest sourced from reference TRBV7-8 and TRBJ2-3, is GAGVSQSPRYKVAKRGQDVALRCDPISGHVSLFWYQQALGQGPEFLTYFQNEAQLDKSGLPSDRFFAERPEGSVSTLKIQRTQQEDSAVYLCASKVEGTSTDTQYFGPGTRLTVL.

This sequence joins TRBV19 and TRBJ1-2; D is unclear. CDR1 LNHDA and CDR2 SQIVND come from the germline V gene (reference sequence). Trimming left V 7 bases short and J 10 bases short, with 16 bases between. The CDR3 has 12 amino acids. CDR3 coding DNA: TGTGCCAGTACGAGGTCAGAACAAGACTACACCTTC. Amino acids: CASTRSEQDYTF.

The chain combines TRBV5-1 with TRBJ2-3; a possible D gene is TRBD1 (6 bases). V lost 4 bases to trimming and J lost 2 bases, with 14 bases between them. The CDR3 totals 15 residues. The germline V gene encodes CDR1 SGHRS and CDR2 YFSETQ. The CDR3 protein is CASSQTGLLTDTQYF. The CDR3 DNA follows: TGCGCCAGCAGCCAAACAGGGCTCCTCACAGATACGCAGTATTTT.

This chain joins TRBV14 and TRBJ1-2; D is uncertain. This CDR3 has 14 residues. Germline CDR1 is SGHDN and CDR2 is FVKESK. Trimming removed 0 bases at V and 8 bases at J, with 13 bases between. CDR3 in amino acids: CASSQDHNPEGYTF. In DNA, the CDR3 is TGTGCCAGCAGCCAAGATCACAACCCGGAGGGCTACACCTTC. Filled out from reference TRBV14 and TRBJ1-2, the complete variable domain reads EAGVTQFPSHSVIEKGQTVTLRCDPISGHDNLYWYRRVMGKEIKFLLHFVKESKQDESGMPNNRFLAERTGGTYSTLKVQPAELEDSGVYFCASSQDHNPEGYTFGSGTRLTVV.

The rearrangement links TRBV11-2 to TRBJ2-7, with 13 bases fitting TRBD2. CDR1 and CDR2 from the germline V gene are SGHAT and FQNNGV. J gave up 3 bases and V 5 bases, and 7 bases lay outside the gene matches. This CDR3 has 16 residues. CDR3: CASSRTSGSLDYEQYF. For the CDR3, the DNA is TGTGCCAGCAGCAGGACTAGCGGGAGTTTAGACTACGAGCAGTACTTC. The variable domain in full, with the rest retrieved from reference TRBV11-2 and TRBJ2-7, is EAGVAQSPRYKIIEKRQSVAFWCNPISGHATLYWYQQILGQGPKLLIQFQNNGVVDDSQLPKDRFSAERLKGVDSTLKIQPAKLEDSAVYLCASSRTSGSLDYEQYFGPGTRLTVT.

The chain uses TRBV5-1 and TRBJ1-2; TRBD1 matches at 8 bases. With 4 bases clipped from V and 1 base from J, the junction kept 3 bases outside the gene matches. This CDR3 contains 14 residues. Germline V CDR1 and CDR2: SGHRS, YFSETQ. The CDR3 nucleotides are TGCGCCAGCAGCCCGACAGGGGATAACTATGGCTACACCTTC. This translates into CASSPTGDNYGYTF.

This rearrangement joins TRBV21-1 to TRBJ2-7; the table names TRBD1, a call not compared with the DNA. TRBV21-1 is a known pseudogene. This CDR3 has 16 residues. The CDR3 spells CASSKTAPRGPYEQYF. CDR3 in DNA: TGTGCCAGCAGCAAAACGGCTCCAAGGGGCCCCTACGAGCAGTACTTC.

DNA of the CDR3: TGTGCTAGTGGTCCAGGGGGCAGTCAGCCCCAGCATTTT. Its translation: CASGPGGSQPQHF. This chain joins TRBV12-5 and TRBJ1-5, with 8 bases identical to TRBD1. J gave up 6 bases and V 5 bases, and 3 bases lay outside the gene matches. Germline CDR1 is LGHNT and CDR2 is FRNRAP. This CDR3 region has 13 residues.

This rearrangement joins TRBV5-1 to TRBJ1-4; 7 positions agree with TRBD1. With V trimmed by 4 bases and J by 5 bases, 5 bases remained unmatched. Per germline, CDR1 SGHRS and CDR2 YFSETQ. The CDR3 length is 14 residues. CDR3 sequence (DNA): TGCGCCAGCAGCCAAGGACAGGCAAATGAAAAACTGTTTTTT. This gives the protein CASSQGQANEKLFF.

The chain couples TRBV10-3 to TRBJ1-2; no firm D call. The CDR3 sequence is 12 residues long. Per germline, CDR1 ENHRY and CDR2 SYGVKD. Trimming left V 6 bases short and J 3 bases short, with 8 bases between. The CDR3, as DNA: TGTGCCATCAGCTATAGTGACTATGGCTACACCTTC. The encoded protein is CAISYSDYGYTF.